This T cell receptor (beta chain) stems from a study of regulatory T cells in long-lasting Graves disease. General study points: Persistent disease exhibited a predilection for TRBV28, TRBJ1-2 and TRBJ2-5.

The time point here: newly diagnosed GD, antithyroid drugs for less than 3 months. Scientists built the TCR library using RNA that was extracted from PBMCs. The sample holds many counts of this clonotype. The antigen is not known. This CDR3 has 13 residues. Germline trimming cut 6 bases from V and 7 bases from J; bases unmatched to any gene: 4. The authors built TCR beta libraries using iRepertoire HTBI primers and Arm-PCR of CDR3 regions. TCRdb used MiXCR to reprocess the multiplex PCR reads, holding one entry per CDR3 protein. The sample includes approximately 540,000 distinct CDR3 sequences, about 12% of them seen just once. The data were also submitted as part of a second study, on T cells in Graves' hyperthyroidism and ophthalmopathy.

The clonotype originates from a woman in her 30s with Graves disease. The gene calls are TRBV12-3 or TRBV12-4 and TRBJ1-5; 9 bases map to TRBD1. The sample consisted of peripheral blood mononuclear cells (PBMCs), taken at new diagnosis, from a patient treated with antithyroid drugs. CDR3: CASSSTGGQPQHF. The CDR3 region has the DNA TGTGCCAGCAGCTCGACAGGGGGGCAGCCCCAGCATTTT.